The sequence of this T cell receptor beta chain was determined in a study of breast tumors, draining lymph nodes, adjacent tissues. TCRdb independently ran MiXCR on the multiplex PCR reads; one entry per CDR3 protein. The profile shows tens of thousands of distinct CDR3 sequences, approximately 61% of them singletons. In its sample, this clonotype ranks as medium-sized. CDR1 SGHVS and CDR2 FQNEAQ come from the germline V gene. V trimming: 5 bases; J trimming: 11 bases; junction bases outside the gene matches: 14. The CDR3 covers 15 residues. The chain links TRBV7-8 to TRBJ1-4; 7 nucleotides line up with TRBD1. This clonotype was sampled from a female donor with breast cancer. Some clones in this sample may be carry-over from other donors' samples. What was sequenced was tumor-adjacent breast tissue. The DNA for the CDR3 is TGTGCCAGCAGCCCGACTCGGGACAGCAAAGGGAAACTGTTTTTT. Translated, it gives CASSPTRDSKGKLFF.